Presented here are 2 T cell receptor beta chains from one specimen sequenced in a study of blood T cell repertoires in COVID-19. Measured with immunoSEQ multiplex PCR; TCRdb has only the in-frame clones, and not every one. The sample holds 200,000 to 250,000 clones, 86% seen once. The sample was peripheral blood. The source of these receptors is an elderly man with acute or convalescent COVID-19.

J is TRBJ1-3 and V is TRBV19; possible D gene TRBD1, 5 bases. Germline CDR1 and CDR2: LNHDA and SQIVND (reference sequence). The CDR3 extends over 13 amino acids. V gave up 4 bases and J gave up 1 base, with 5 bases separating them. The DNA for the CDR3 is TGTGCCAGTAGTACAGGGTCTGGAAACACCATATATTTT. Its protein product is CASSTGSGNTIYF.

The rearrangement joins TRBV3-1 (or the pseudogene TRBV3-2) to TRBJ1-5; TRBD1 might be the D (5 bases). The CDR3 loop spans 13 amino acids. In germline, CDR1 is LGHDT, CDR2 YNNKEL (reference sequence). Between the trimmed V and J ends, which lost 4 bases and 4 bases, there was a span of 8 bases. CDR3 amino acids: CASSLQGNQPQHF. The CDR3 coding sequence is TGTGCCAGCAGCCTCCAGGGAAATCAGCCCCAGCATTTT.